The 7 T cell receptor beta chains given below trace back to one sample, sequenced in a study of blood T cell repertoires in COVID-19 (dated by TCRdb to 2020 to 2021). Library method: the immunoSEQ multiplex PCR assay. TCRdb holds this immuneACCESS table with in-frame rearrangements only. Some clones are missing; in checked studies, unresolved V genes explain under half, and the rest has no known cause. The sample table holds a few hundred thousand clones, of which around 83% were seen once. Roughly 1.4% of the sample goes to the ten largest clones. Sequencing input: peripheral blood. Source of these receptors: a woman in her thirties or forties who had recovered from COVID-19.

The genes are TRBV5-4 and TRBJ2-7; 10 nucleotides agree with TRBD2. V shed 0 bases, J shed 3 bases, and the junction held 3 bases outside the gene matches. This CDR3 is built from 15 residues. Germline V gene sequence: CDR1 SGHNT, CDR2 YYREEE (reference sequence). CDR3 nucleotide sequence: TGTGCCAGCAGCTTGGATCCTAGCGGGGGCTACGAGCAGTACTTC. It translates to CASSLDPSGGYEQYF.

This sequence joins TRBV3-1 (or the pseudogene TRBV3-2) and TRBJ2-1; D is perhaps TRBD2 (6 bases). This CDR3 has 16 residues. Germline V gene lookup returns CDR1 LGHDT and CDR2 YNNKEL (reference sequence). Trimming stripped 1 base from V and 13 bases from J, with 23 bases between. CDR3 DNA sequence: TGTGCCAGCAGCCAAGGCGGAGGGCGGTGGACTATACAACAGTTCTTC. It codes for CASSQGGGRWTIQQFF.

This sequence joins TRBV19 and TRBJ1-2; D not certain. This CDR3 region has 15 residues. V was pared by 3 bases and J by 2 bases, with 13 bases between. CDR1 LNHDA and CDR2 SQIVND come from the germline V gene (reference sequence). Here the CDR3 DNA reads TGTGCCAGTAGTATGCGACAAGAAGTGAACTATGGCTACACCTTC. Amino acids: CASSMRQEVNYGYTF.

CDR3: CASSLVGGGVSTDTQYF. CDR3 nucleotides: TGTGCCAGCAGCTTAGTCGGCGGCGGGGTTAGCACAGATACGCAGTATTTT. This chain joins TRBV7-2 and TRBJ2-3; TRBD2 might be the D (6 bases). V was clipped by 1 base and J by 0 bases, with 14 bases between them. CDR1 and CDR2 (germline): SGHTA, FQGNSA. This CDR3 has 17 residues.

This sequence joins TRBV7-2 and TRBJ1-2, with 10 bases aligning to TRBD1. The germline gives CDR1 SGHTA, CDR2 FQGNSA. CDR3 length equals 15 residues. V shed 4 bases and J 7 bases; nucleotides not matched to a gene: 9. The CDR3 DNA is TGTGCCAGCAGCTCGGGACAGGGGAGGTCGGGTGGCTACACCTTC. Translating it yields CASSSGQGRSGGYTF.

The V and J genes are TRBV4-2 and TRBJ1-1; tentatively, D is TRBD1 (5 bases). The CDR3 is 15 amino acids. Trimming took off 6 bases at V and 4 bases at J, with 18 bases between the two ends. The germline V gene encodes CDR1 LGHNA and CDR2 YNFKEQ. CDR3 residues: CASSQNWAGGTEAFF. The CDR3 nucleotides are TGTGCCAGCAGTCAAAACTGGGCGGGGGGCACTGAAGCTTTCTTT.

The V call is TRBV11-3, the J call TRBJ1-1; D not certain. V was clipped by 2 bases and J by 3 bases, with 7 bases between them. CDR3 length: 13 residues. Germline V gives CDR1 SGHNT, CDR2 YENEEA. The CDR3 protein is CASSLMADTEAFF. DNA of the CDR3: TGTGCCAGCAGCTTAATGGCGGACACTGAAGCTTTCTTT.